This T cell receptor beta chain was retrieved from a study of T cell repertoires in cytomegalovirus infection. Study-wide background: Public TCR beta signatures marked donors with CMV infection and the matching HLA. Study-wide findings and caveats: It was HLA-C-restricted CMV-specific TCR beta clonotypes that dominated the response ex vivo.

Germline assignment: CDR1 SGHAT and CDR2 FQNNGV. Trimming left V 0 bases short and J 4 bases short, with 9 bases between. This CDR3 comprises 14 residues. TCRdb fed the reads into MiXCR, producing one record per CDR3 protein. The sample has fewer than 850,000 distinct CDR3 sequences; just under 30% are singletons. In the case of this clonotype: The antigen is not known.

The sample was cultured CD8+ T cells from PBMCs, taken from culture after CMV antigen stimulation. This clonotype originated in a human donor in good health (CMV status not recorded). Some clones in this sample may be carry-over from other donors' samples. The V call is TRBV11-2, the J call TRBJ1-1, with D perhaps TRBD1 (6 bases). This chain's CDR3 is CASSLEGHATEAFF. The DNA of the CDR3 is TGTGCCAGCAGCTTAGAGGGACATGCCACTGAAGCTTTCTTT.